These 2 T cell receptor beta chains were sequenced from one sample in a study of post-analysis software for immune sequencing data. These receptors' targets are unknown. Broader study findings: Relative to controls, patients had about 5 TRBV segments at higher frequency, with TRBV5-6, TRBV5-1 and TRBV20-1 among these.

Included in the TCR beta cDNA libraries were unique molecular identifiers. Using its own MiXCR run on the PCR reads, TCRdb lists one record per CDR3 protein. Of 750,000 to 950,000 distinct CDR3 sequences listed, about half were seen once; the top ten hold 4% to 5%. Sequenced input: blood. The receptors stem from a girl under 18 with multiple sclerosis.

The gene calls are TRBV4-2 and TRBJ1-2, with 8 bases identical to TRBD1. The CDR3 covers 16 residues. Losses at the gene ends were 2 bases for V and 9 bases for J; bases not matched to a gene: 14. CDR1 is LGHNA, CDR2 YNFKEQ, per germline. CDR3 nucleotide sequence: TGTGCCAGCAGCCAATTCGATCAAGGACAGGGTTCCAGCTACACCTTC. Translating gives CASSQFDQGQGSSYTF.

The CDR3 loop reads CASSKIQSNYGYTF. CDR3 nucleotides: TGTGCCAGCAGCAAAATACAGAGTAACTATGGCTACACCTTC. V and J are TRBV21-1 and TRBJ1-2. TRBV21-1 represents a pseudogene. CDR3 size: 14 residues.